Included here is one T cell receptor (beta chain) sequence, with context. Cohorts were based on clinical histories the participants reported. The data stem from a study of blood T cell repertoires in COVID-19. Across the whole study: The origin of the acute and convalescent COVID-19 samples was the United States, Italy and Spain.

V shed 2 bases and J shed 5 bases, with 13 bases lying between them. The length of the CDR3 is 14 residues. The germline CDR1 and CDR2 sequences are GTSNPN and SVGIG (reference sequence). The assay was immunoSEQ multiplex PCR, and TCRdb's table has in-frame clones only and misses some. The table lists around 200,000 clones, 75% to 90% of them singletons. The gene calls are TRBV30 and TRBJ1-5; D perhaps matches TRBD1 (6 bases). Sequencing was carried out using PBMCs or T cells enriched from blood (not recorded which). This receptor was identified in a woman in her 30s who had been exposed to COVID-19. CDR3 sequence (DNA): TGTGCCTGGAGTCCTACAGGGTCCTATCAGCCCCAGCATTTT. Translation: CAWSPTGSYQPQHF.